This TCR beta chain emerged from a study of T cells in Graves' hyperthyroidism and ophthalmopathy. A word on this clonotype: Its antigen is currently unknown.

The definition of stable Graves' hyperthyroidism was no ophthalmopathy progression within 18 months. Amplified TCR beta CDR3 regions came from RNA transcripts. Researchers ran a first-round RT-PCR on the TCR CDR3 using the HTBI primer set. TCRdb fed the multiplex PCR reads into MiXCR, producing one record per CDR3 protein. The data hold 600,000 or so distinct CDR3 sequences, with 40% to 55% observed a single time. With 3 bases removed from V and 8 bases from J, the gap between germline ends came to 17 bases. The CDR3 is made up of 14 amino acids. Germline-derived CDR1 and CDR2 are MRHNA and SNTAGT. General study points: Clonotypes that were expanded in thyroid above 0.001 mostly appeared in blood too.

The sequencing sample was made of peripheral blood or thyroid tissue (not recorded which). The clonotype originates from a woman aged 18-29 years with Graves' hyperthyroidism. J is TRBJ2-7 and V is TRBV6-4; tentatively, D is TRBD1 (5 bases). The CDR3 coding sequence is TGTGCCAGCAGTGAAGACACCATAATGGACAAGCAGTACTTC. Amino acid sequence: CASSEDTIMDKQYF.